This record looks at one TCR beta chain sequence and its context. Its antigen is still unknown. No base quality information exists; no much larger clone differs at one position. In total, just over 650 healthy bone marrow donors made up the cohort. At the time of sampling, every cohort member was nominally healthy, though immune exposures that went unrecorded were likely present. The donor tested CMV seronegative and was one of the 352 seronegative cohort members. A peripheral blood sample was collected from each donor, and TCR beta sequencing was performed on peripheral blood mononuclear cells. The Qiagen DNeasy Blood Extraction Kit was used to extract genomic DNA from the blood cell samples. The CDR3 spans 15 residues, from the cysteine through the phenylalanine. The read is trimmed to its CDR3 DNA, 45 bases read in frame from base 1. CDR1 and CDR2, per the germline V gene, are MNHNS and SASEGT. V is trimmed back by 6 bases and J by 0 bases, and the junction contains 5 bases that no gene match accounts for.

This sample was included in a study of cytomegalovirus exposure and HLA in healthy donors (TCRdb year 2017). With respect to the entire study: An earlier analysis of 550 to 700 of the donors reported about 290 Gb of sequence data and 100 million to 140 million unique TCR beta sequences from approximately 180 million T cells. An early release covering roughly 600 HLA-typed donors comprised 250 to 350 gigabases of sequencing data and about 90 million unique TCR sequences. The genetic ancestry cluster associated with self-reported Caucasian donors included 81% of the approximately 430 genotyped donors. The study aimed to test whether signatures of past pathogen exposure could be identified by cataloging public T cell receptors. The study used immunosequencing to profile the T cell repertoires of more than 650 subjects and linked those repertoires to cytomegalovirus serostatus. In addition to the first cohort of 666 subjects, a separate validation cohort of 120 different subjects was used. High-throughput TCR immunosequencing, statistical association of individual TCRs with disease status, and machine learning were combined to predict cytomegalovirus infection status. In a later analysis, previously published TCR beta repertoires from more than 500 donors were re-analyzed and high-resolution HLA genotyping was added so that TCR occurrence patterns could be studied. Rather than drawing on any new phenotypic data, the later analysis identified candidate immune exposures from TCR beta sequences and the way those sequences occurred across donors. An earlier analysis of 450 to 750 of the donors used high-throughput TCR beta sequencing to judge whether each TCR beta V gene segment behaved as functional or pseudogenic. Alongside the repertoire data, information on donor age, sex, ethnicity and CMV serostatus was compiled. In a later genetic analysis, genome-wide SNP genotypes for about three fifths of the 666 donors were used, and that subset was treated as a discovery cohort. Every discovery cohort repertoire had been produced on one sequencing platform. Class I and class II HLA loci were covered by the typing at four-digit resolution. The number of donors typed differed by locus, with 629-630 for A, B, C, DRB1 and DQB1, around 500 for DQA1, about 610 for DPA1, and around 450 for DPB1. Roughly 5 DR-DQ haplotypes were handled as single units for association and clustering because linkage in the cohort was strong. On average, roughly 240,000 unique TCR beta nucleotide sequences were sequenced per donor among 300 to 500 genotyped donors of the cohort, with approximately 18% of those sequences being non-productive. What the work shows at the level of the full study, not this receptor alone: Most TCR sequences were observed very rarely across donors, whereas some public TCRs were present in many individuals. A further reported finding was that TCR beta sequences accurately predicted the HLA-A and HLA-B alleles for most subjects in the first cohort. Because some donors lacked HLA typing at each locus, the association tests relied only on the typed subset. A group of highly shared sequence variants was considered likely to be a technical artifact of the sequencing pipeline. Correlated functional status among segregating V segments might be attributable to linkage disequilibrium, but an unknown experimental factor could not be ruled out. The classifier was reported to diagnose cytomegalovirus status with high specificity and sensitivity in both the original cohort and the validation cohort. Three of the identified cytomegalovirus-associated TCR beta chains were confirmed in vitro to be specific for cytomegalovirus antigens. Most CMV-associated TCR beta chains appeared to be HLA-restricted in a later analysis, and the HLA associations seemed to be driven largely by CMV exposure. Some IMGT-functional V segments, including TRBV6-2 and TRBV6-3, could not be told apart with the 87-base-pair reads, so those segments were excluded. A later analysis found that HLA-associated TCR beta chains were more clonally expanded and had lower generation probabilities than equally common non-associated chains. In the study, 150 to 200 TCR beta chains were listed as associated with cytomegalovirus. Broadly in line with IMGT annotations, most TCR beta V segments showed up in productive rearrangements about 87% or about 30% of the time in an earlier analysis of approximately 640 of the donors. This cohort had only TCR beta chains sequenced, and the lack of alpha or paired-chain data limited which features could be detected. When HLA alleles, especially DR and DQ, strongly co-occurred, TCR associations were difficult to assign to individual alleles. The presence/absence analyses assumed that sequencing depth was roughly uniform across donors, and that assumption may not be true. Specific HLA alleles were associated with 15,000 to 20,000 TCR beta sequences at a false discovery rate of 0.05 in a later analysis. The authors suggested that the approach could potentially be extended to other disease states and immunological phenotypes. In a later genetic analysis, fewer N-insertions in productive TCRs were reported among donors in an Asian-associated ancestry cluster than the roughly 700-donor mean. In a later analysis, the rate of TCR association differed among HLA loci, with DRB1 alleles having the most associated TCRs and HLA-C alleles having the fewest. CMV serostatus was the only immune exposure information available for the cohort. Because counts were too low, fewer than 20 rarely observed V segments, including chromosome 9 orphons, were excluded from the earlier analysis of 587 of the donors. Several of the top co-occurrence clusters appeared to be linked to parvovirus B19, influenza, CMV and Epstein-Barr virus, according to a later analysis. In a later genetic analysis, a missense DCLRE1C variant was associated with V-gene and J-gene trimming of TCR beta chains, and the association was replicated in an independent cohort.

The library was prepared using the immunoSEQ multiplex PCR assay. The multiplex PCR relied on a mix of 60 forward primers for TCR Vbeta segments and 13 reverse primers for TCR Jbeta segments. Amplification of the CDR3 region of rearranged TCR beta genes was performed with a multiplex PCR assay on genomic DNA. On the Illumina HiSeq System, the amplified TCR beta libraries were sequenced as 87-base-pair reads. The source study handled its data this way. A later analysis tallied tens of millions of unique TCR beta chains across the 666 repertoires, and around 9.9 million of those chains were shared by two or more donors. To remove PCR and sequencing errors, raw reads were error-corrected and collapsed into unique sequences using a nearest-neighbor algorithm that merged closely related sequences. To assign V, D and J gene segments, CDR3 sequences were aligned to IMGT reference sequences. For a sequence to be retained, a match of at least six nucleotides was required to both a V gene segment and a J gene segment. Rearrangements were classified as productive when the CDR3 lacked stop codons and remained in frame with V and J, and all other rearrangements were classified as non-productive. CDR3 was defined according to IMGT convention as the region running from the second conserved V-encoded cysteine to the conserved J-encoded phenylalanine. The earlier analysis of about 610 of the donors excluded any sequence lacking an unambiguous match to a single V gene segment. An earlier analysis of fewer than 650 of the donors classified V segments as functional when productive rearrangements were above 56.7% and as segregating when the standard deviation between donors was above 5%. A statistical classification framework was built for diagnosing cytomegalovirus status from the catalog of TCR beta chain sequences. In a later analysis, V and J genes were assigned by comparing TCR nucleotide sequences against IMGT/GENE-DB human TR gene sequences. Using the TCRdist pipeline, a later analysis assigned CDR3 sequences along with most-parsimonious VDJ recombination scenarios. A later analysis defined each TCR beta chain by its CDR3 amino acid sequence plus V-gene family, and excluded reads lacking a unique V-gene family. In a later analysis, around 650 highly shared, low-generation-probability nucleotide sequences were removed to address suspected cross-contamination and a sequencing artifact. In a later analysis, a clonal expansion index for each public chain was calculated from normalized within-repertoire ranks of inferred template counts. A later analysis computed generation probabilities with a VDJ recombination model fitted to out-of-frame rearrangements, and checked the results against IGoR. In a later analysis, hypergeometric tests were used to score TCR-TCR, TCR-HLA and TCR-CMV co-occurrence, with a repertoire-size bias correction applied to TCR pairs. A later analysis estimated false discovery rates by permuting HLA or CMV assignments 20 times. In a later analysis, co-occurring TCRs were grouped using DBSCAN, and TCRdist sequence similarity was added for clustering within HLA-allele-positive subsets. Co-occurrence clustering excluded repertoires with fewer than 30,000 or more than 120,000 public chains, plus five with anomalous nucleotide sharing. Sourced from immuneACCESS, this table was stored by TCRdb with only in-frame sequences that have V and J called. A share of the clones is absent; for the studies checked, an unresolved V gene accounts for under half, and the remainder has no known explanation. That table gives V, J and clone size, and the DNA gave D and trimming. The sample records approximately 88,000 clones, under 80% of which are singletons. The ten largest clones add up to 1.4% of the sample.

The sequencing sample was made of PBMCs. The chain is assembled from TRBV6-1 and TRBJ2-3; TRBD1 aligns with 8 central bases. The TCR originated in a male donor in good health and CMV-seronegative. In nucleotide form, the sequence is TGTGCCAGCAGACAGGACAGGGCAAGCACAGATACGCAGTATTTT. Translated, this gives CASRQDRASTDTQYF.